This T cell receptor beta chain was recovered during a study of T-cell reconstitution after alpha-beta-depleted transplantation in children. Preparation of the TCRbeta library was carried out with unique molecular identifiers. Each CDR3 protein is one row after TCRdb ran MiXCR on the PCR reads. The sample has 500,000 or so distinct CDR3 sequences, 30% to 35% seen once. This TCR came from a human donor who donated a stem cell graft to a child with aplastic anemia. This specimen consisted of PBMCs from the stem cell graft donor, obtained from the stem cell graft.

The CDR3: CASSLSRDRGLRSYEQYF. The CDR3 coding sequence is TGTGCCAGCAGCTTATCCCGGGACAGGGGGCTCCGCTCCTACGAGCAGTACTTC. The chain joins TRBV11-2 to TRBJ2-7; 12 bases are shared with TRBD1. V dropped 2 bases and J dropped 0; count of bases not matched to a gene: 8. The germline V gene has CDR1 SGHAT and CDR2 FQNNGV. The CDR3 has 18 residues. The full variable domain, completed using reference TRBV11-2 and TRBJ2-7, is EAGVAQSPRYKIIEKRQSVAFWCNPISGHATLYWYQQILGQGPKLLIQFQNNGVVDDSQLPKDRFSAERLKGVDSTLKIQPAKLEDSAVYLCASSLSRDRGLRSYEQYFGPGTRLTVT.